This record concerns one T cell receptor beta chain sequence. This entry comes from a study of cytomegalovirus exposure and HLA in healthy donors. The germline CDR1 and CDR2 sequences are SGHVS and FNYEAQ. The V end was cut by 5 bases, the J end by 0 bases, with 14 bases between. The CDR3 is made up of 16 amino acids. Amplification used 60 Vbeta primers and 13 Jbeta primers. Here immunoSEQ multiplex PCR was the method, and the copy in TCRdb shows in-frame clones only, minus some. The repertoire consists of approximately 240,000 clones, with around 89% occurring once and the leading ten covering approximately 1%.

Material: PBMCs. This rearrangement joins TRBV7-6 to TRBJ1-3; D possibly corresponds to TRBD1 (6 bases). This receptor was obtained from a woman between 18 and 29 years old in good health and CMV-seronegative. CDR3 nucleotide sequence: TGTGCCAGCAGCCCGGTCCGAGGGGGCTCTGGAAACACCATATATTTT. It is translated as CASSPVRGGSGNTIYF.